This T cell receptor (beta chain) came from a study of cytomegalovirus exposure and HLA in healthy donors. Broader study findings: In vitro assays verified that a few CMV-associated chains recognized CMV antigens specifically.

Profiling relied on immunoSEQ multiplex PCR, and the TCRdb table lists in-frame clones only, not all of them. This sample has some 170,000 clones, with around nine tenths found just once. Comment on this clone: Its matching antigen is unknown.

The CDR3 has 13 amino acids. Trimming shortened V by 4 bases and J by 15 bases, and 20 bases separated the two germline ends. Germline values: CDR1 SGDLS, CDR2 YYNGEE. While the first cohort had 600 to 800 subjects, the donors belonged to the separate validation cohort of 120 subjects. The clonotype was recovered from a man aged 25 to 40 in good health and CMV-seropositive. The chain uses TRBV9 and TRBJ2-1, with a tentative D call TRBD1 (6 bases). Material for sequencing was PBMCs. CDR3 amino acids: CASSPDGGGAWFF. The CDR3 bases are TGTGCCAGCAGCCCCGACGGTGGGGGCGCCTGGTTCTTC. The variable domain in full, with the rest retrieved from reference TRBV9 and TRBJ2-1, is DSGVTQTPKHLITATGQRVTLRCSPRSGDLSVYWYQQSLDQGLQFLIQYYNGEERAKGNILERFSAQQFPDLHSELNLSSLELGDSALYFCASSPDGGGAWFFGPGTRLTVL.